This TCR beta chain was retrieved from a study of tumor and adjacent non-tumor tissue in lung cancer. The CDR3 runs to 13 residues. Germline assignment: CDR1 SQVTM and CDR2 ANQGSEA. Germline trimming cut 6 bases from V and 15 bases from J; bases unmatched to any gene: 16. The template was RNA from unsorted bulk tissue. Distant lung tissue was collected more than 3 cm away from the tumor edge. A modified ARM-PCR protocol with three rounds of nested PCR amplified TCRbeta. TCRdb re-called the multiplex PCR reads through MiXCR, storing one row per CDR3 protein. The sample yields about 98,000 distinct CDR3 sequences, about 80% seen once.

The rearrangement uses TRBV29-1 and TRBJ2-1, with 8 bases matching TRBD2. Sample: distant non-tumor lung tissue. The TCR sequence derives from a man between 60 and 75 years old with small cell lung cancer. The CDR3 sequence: CSVPSGGDNKLFF. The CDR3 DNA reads TGCAGCGTACCCTCGGGAGGGGACAATAAGCTGTTCTTC.